This T cell receptor (beta chain) was sequenced for a study of response to subunit inactivated influenza vaccine. The J segment lost 0 bases and the V segment lost 4 bases, leaving 8 bases of the junction unmatched. The germline V gene has CDR1 KGHDR and CDR2 SFDVKD. There are 16 residues in the CDR3. This clonotype was observed at least ten times. In TCRdb, the RT-PCR reads were re-called with MiXCR into one record per CDR3 protein. The sample has roughly 620,000 distinct CDR3 sequences; about 11% are singletons. These data also featured in a second study, about T cells expressing NK-cell markers. In that study: The TCR beta cDNA came from 5'RACE template switching with UMIs. What restricted sorting to alpha-beta TCR T cells in several experiments was an anti-gamma-delta TCR antibody. Researchers report these clonotypes also headed the CD3+CD56-NKG2C+ fraction in four donors.

The sequenced sample was PBMCs from blood, obtained on the day of vaccination. The rearrangement joins TRBV24-1 to TRBJ2-7; 7 bases match TRBD2. This clonotype was obtained from a man aged 45-65 years who received an inactivated influenza vaccine. The CDR3 sequence: CATSDLTSASSYEQYF. In DNA, the CDR3 is TGTGCCACCAGTGACCTCACTAGCGCGAGCTCCTACGAGCAGTACTTC.